The clone carrying this T cell receptor beta chain was seen only a few times. The antigen remains undetermined. Donors were healthy Caucasian individuals from Russia aged about 6 to 90. A minimum of 6 micrograms of total RNA was extracted per sample. PCR was performed a second time for about 6 to 12 cycles using a sample-barcoded 5' primer and a J-beta primer mix. Every sample produced at least 2.5 million CDR3-containing paired-end reads. Using its own MiXCR run on the 5' RACE reads, TCRdb lists one record per CDR3 protein. The sample records 1,500,000 or so distinct CDR3 sequences, approximately 42% being singletons. The entry originates in a study of blood T cells in healthy people across ages. Whole-study results and caveats: The study could not conclusively compare naive and antigen-experienced cells, given its unsorted PBMCs.

Sequencing input: blood. The origin of this receptor is a woman under 30 in good health.

Written as DNA, the CDR3 is TGTGCCAGCAGCTTCGGTTACAATGAGCAGTACTTC. It is translated as CASSFGYNEQYF. This rearrangement joins TRBV7-2 to TRBJ2-1; D not certain. Gene TRBJ2-7 matches the end of the DNA better, so the J call may be wrong. CDR3 length: 12 residues. CDR1 is SGHTA, CDR2 FQGNSA, per germline.